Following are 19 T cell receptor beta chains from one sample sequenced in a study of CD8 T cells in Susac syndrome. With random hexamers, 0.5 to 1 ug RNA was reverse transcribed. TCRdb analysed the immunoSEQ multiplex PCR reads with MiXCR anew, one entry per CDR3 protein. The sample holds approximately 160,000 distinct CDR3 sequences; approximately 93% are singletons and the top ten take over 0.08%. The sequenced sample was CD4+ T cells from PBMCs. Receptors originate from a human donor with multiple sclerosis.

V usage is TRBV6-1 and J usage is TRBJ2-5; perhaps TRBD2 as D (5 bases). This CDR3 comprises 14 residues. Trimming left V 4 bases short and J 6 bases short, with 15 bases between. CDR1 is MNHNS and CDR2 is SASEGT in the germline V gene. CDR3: CASSVTDLIQTQYF. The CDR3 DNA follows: TGTGCCAGCAGTGTCACGGACTTGATTCAGACCCAGTACTTC.

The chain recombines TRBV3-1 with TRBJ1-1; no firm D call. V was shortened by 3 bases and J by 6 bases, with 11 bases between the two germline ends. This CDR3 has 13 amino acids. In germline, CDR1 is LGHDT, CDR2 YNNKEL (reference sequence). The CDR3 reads CASSHQSLAEAFF. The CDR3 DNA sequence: TGTGCCAGCAGCCACCAATCCCTCGCTGAAGCTTTCTTT.

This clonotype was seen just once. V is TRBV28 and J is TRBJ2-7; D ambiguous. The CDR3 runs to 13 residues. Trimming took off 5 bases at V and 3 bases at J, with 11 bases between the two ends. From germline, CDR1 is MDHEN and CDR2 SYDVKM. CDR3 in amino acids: CASSPDGYYEQYF. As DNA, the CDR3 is TGTGCCAGCAGTCCAGACGGGTACTACGAGCAGTACTTC.

DNA of the CDR3: TGCGCCAGCAGCTTGGGACTTATCATGAACACTGAAGCTTTCTTT. Translating gives CASSLGLIMNTEAFF. The rearrangement uses TRBV5-1 and TRBJ1-1; no definite D call. Trimming removed 0 bases at V and 0 bases at J, with 9 bases between. The CDR3 runs 15 residues. Germline assignment: CDR1 SGHRS and CDR2 YFSETQ.

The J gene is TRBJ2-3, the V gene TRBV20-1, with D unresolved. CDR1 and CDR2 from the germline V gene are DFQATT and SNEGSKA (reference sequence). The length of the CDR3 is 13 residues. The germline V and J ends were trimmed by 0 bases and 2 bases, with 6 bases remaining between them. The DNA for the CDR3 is TGCAGTGCTAGAGATAGAGTCACAGATACGCAGTATTTT. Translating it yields CSARDRVTDTQYF.

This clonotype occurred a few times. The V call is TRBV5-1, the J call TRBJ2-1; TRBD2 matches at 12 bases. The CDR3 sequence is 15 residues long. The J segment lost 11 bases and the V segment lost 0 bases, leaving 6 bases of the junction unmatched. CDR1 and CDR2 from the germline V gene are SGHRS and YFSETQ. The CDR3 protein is CASSLGLAGGRQQFF. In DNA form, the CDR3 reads TGCGCCAGCAGCTTGGGCCTAGCGGGGGGGCGACAGCAGTTCTTC.

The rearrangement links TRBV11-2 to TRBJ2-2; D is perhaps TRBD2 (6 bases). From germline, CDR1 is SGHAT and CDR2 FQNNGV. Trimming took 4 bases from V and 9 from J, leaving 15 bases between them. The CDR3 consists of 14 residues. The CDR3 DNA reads TGTGCCAGCAGCTCTAGCTCGGAGGGCCGGGAGCTGTTTTTT. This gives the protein CASSSSSEGRELFF.

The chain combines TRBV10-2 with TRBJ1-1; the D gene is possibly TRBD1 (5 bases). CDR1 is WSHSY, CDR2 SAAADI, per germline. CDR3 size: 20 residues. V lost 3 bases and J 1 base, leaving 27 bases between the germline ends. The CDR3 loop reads CASSDPVDGSIRQQNTEAFF. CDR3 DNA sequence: TGCGCCAGCAGTGACCCCGTCGACGGGTCGATCCGACAGCAGAACACTGAAGCTTTCTTT.

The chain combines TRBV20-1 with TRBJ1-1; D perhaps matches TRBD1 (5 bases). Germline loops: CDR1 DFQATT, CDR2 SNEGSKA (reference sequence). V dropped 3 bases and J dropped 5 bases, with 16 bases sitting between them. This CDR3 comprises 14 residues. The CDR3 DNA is TGCAGTGCTAGTCAGGGAAATGGTTTTACTGAAGCTTTCTTT. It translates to CSASQGNGFTEAFF.

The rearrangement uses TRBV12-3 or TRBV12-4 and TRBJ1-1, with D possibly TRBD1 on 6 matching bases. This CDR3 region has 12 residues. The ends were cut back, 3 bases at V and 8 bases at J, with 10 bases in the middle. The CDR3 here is CASSFSGQEAFF. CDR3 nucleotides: TGTGCCAGCAGTTTTAGCGGACAGGAAGCTTTCTTT.

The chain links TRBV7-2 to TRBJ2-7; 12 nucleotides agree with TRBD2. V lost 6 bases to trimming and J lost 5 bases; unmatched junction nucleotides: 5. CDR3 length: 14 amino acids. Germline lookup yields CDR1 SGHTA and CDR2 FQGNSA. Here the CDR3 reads CASRETSGRNEQYF. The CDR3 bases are TGTGCCAGCAGGGAAACTAGCGGGAGGAACGAGCAGTACTTC.

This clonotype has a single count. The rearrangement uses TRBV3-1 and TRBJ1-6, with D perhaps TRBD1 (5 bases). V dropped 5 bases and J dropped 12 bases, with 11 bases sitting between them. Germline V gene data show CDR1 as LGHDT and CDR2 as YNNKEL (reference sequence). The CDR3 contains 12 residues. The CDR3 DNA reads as TGTGCCAGCAGCTACGGGGGGGAACCCCTCCACTTT. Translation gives CASSYGGEPLHF.

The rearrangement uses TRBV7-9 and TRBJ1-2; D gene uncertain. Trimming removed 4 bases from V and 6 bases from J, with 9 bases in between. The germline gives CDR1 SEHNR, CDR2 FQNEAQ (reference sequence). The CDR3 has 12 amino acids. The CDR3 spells CASSSYSDGYTF. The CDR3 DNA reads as TGTGCCAGCAGCTCCTACAGCGATGGCTACACCTTC.

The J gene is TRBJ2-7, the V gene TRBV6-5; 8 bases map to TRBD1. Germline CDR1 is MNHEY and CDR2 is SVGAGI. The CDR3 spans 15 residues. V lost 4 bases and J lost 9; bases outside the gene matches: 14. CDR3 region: CASSSAGTGLKGQYF. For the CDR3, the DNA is TGTGCCAGCAGTTCCGCCGGGACAGGACTGAAGGGGCAGTACTTC.

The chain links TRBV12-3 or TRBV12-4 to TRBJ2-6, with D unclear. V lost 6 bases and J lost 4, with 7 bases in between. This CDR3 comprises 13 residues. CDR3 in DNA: TGTGCCAGCAGGATGACCGGGGCCAACGTCCTGACTTTC. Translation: CASRMTGANVLTF.

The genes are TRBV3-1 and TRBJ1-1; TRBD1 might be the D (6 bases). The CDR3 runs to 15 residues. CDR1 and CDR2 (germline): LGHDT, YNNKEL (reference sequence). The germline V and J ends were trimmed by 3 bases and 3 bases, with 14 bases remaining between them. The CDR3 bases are TGTGCCAGCAGCCAGGGTACAGGGATTGACACTGAAGCTTTCTTT. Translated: CASSQGTGIDTEAFF.

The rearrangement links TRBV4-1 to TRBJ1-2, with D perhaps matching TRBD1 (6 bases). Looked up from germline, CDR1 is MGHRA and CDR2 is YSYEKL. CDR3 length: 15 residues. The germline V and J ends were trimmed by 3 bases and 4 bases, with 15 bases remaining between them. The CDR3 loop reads CASSQLLAGAYGYTF. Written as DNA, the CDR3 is TGCGCCAGCAGCCAGCTCTTGGCGGGGGCCTATGGCTACACCTTC.

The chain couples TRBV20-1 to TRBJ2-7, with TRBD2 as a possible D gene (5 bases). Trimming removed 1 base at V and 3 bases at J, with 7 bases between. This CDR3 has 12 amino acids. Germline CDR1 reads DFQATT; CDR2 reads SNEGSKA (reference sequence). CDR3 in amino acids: CSARGAGYEQYF. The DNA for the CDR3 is TGCAGTGCTAGAGGTGCGGGCTACGAGCAGTACTTC.

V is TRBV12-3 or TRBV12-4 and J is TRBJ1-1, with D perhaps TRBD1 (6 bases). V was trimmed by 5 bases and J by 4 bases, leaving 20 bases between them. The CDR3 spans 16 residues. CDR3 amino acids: CASSQHTGPGSTEAFF. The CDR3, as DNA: TGTGCCAGCAGTCAACATACAGGGCCGGGGAGCACTGAAGCTTTCTTT.